This T cell receptor beta chain was documented in a study of T-cell memory formation after mild COVID-19. Background on the study: For the most part, TCR clusters were specific to one donor.

This clonotype was found many times. Its target is not known. Findings and caveats of the study: Clonal second-wave expansions that peaked on day 37 had unconfirmed SARS-CoV-2 specificity. CD8+ contracting clones occupied EMRA, while CD4+ ones occupied mainly CM and EM.

TCRalpha and TCRbeta libraries used 5'RACE with constant-segment primers and UMIs. TCRdb fed the 5' RACE reads into MiXCR, producing one record per CDR3 protein. In the table there are around 340,000 distinct CDR3 sequences, around 15% of which are singletons. The germline CDR1 and CDR2 sequences are SGHRS and YFSETQ. Unmatched junction bases numbered 11, after V lost 7 bases and J lost 4 bases. The CDR3 extends over 15 amino acids. The TCR sequence derives from a man younger than 35 who had mild COVID-19 (a few samples of this study predate the infection). Cell type and time point are not known. The sequencing input was PBMCs or a T cell subset sorted from them (not recorded which). The chain recombines TRBV5-1 with TRBJ2-7; 10 bases line up with TRBD1. The CDR3 DNA reads as TGCGCCAGCGCCCGCTCCGGGACAGGGGAGTACGAGCAGTACTTC. Amino acid sequence: CASARSGTGEYEQYF.